Listed here is a single T cell receptor (beta chain). A second 7 to 11 cycle PCR used barcoded and J-beta primers. TCRdb reprocessed the 5' RACE reads via MiXCR and lists one record per CDR3 protein. The table includes around 800,000 distinct CDR3 sequences, 46% detected once. The sample originates from a study of blood T cells in healthy people across ages. Trimming shortened V by 5 bases and J by 0 bases, and 8 bases separated the two germline ends. CDR3 size: 14 residues. The germline gives CDR1 SQVTM, CDR2 ANQGSEA. This TCR came from a man of 80 years or more in good health. The sample comprised blood. The gene calls are TRBV29-1 and TRBJ2-6; no reliable D call. This CDR3 is CSVSGSSGANVLTF. CDR3 in DNA: TGCAGCGTTTCTGGAAGCTCTGGGGCCAACGTCCTGACTTTC.